Below, 15 T cell receptor beta chains from the same sample are listed, as sequenced in a study of T cells in Graves' hyperthyroidism and ophthalmopathy. RNA transcripts gave rise to amplified TCR beta CDR3 regions. Researchers ran a first-round RT-PCR on the TCR CDR3 using the HTBI primer set. MiXCR was run by TCRdb on the multiplex PCR reads, yielding one entry per CDR3 protein. Of more than 450,000 distinct CDR3 sequences in the sample, about 20% are singletons; the top ten hold 45% to 50%. Specimen: blood. The receptors derive from a man between 35 and 55 years old with Graves' ophthalmopathy.

This clonotype was counted at least ten times. V is TRBV5-1 and J is TRBJ2-6; 9 positions match TRBD1. Losses at the gene ends were 0 bases for V and 2 bases for J; bases not matched to a gene: 3. Germline assignment: CDR1 SGHRS and CDR2 YFSETQ. The CDR3 is made up of 17 amino acids. The CDR3 coding sequence is TGCGCCAGCAGCTTGGTCGGACAGGGGACTGGGGCCAACGTCCTGACTTTC. Its translation: CASSLVGQGTGANVLTF.

Ten or more counts support this clonotype. This chain uses TRBV11-2 with TRBJ1-1; tentative D call: TRBD1 (5 bases). This CDR3 region has 14 residues. Looked up from germline, CDR1 is SGHAT and CDR2 is FQNNGV. The V gene lost 3 bases and the J gene lost 0 bases, with 8 bases spanning the gap. The CDR3 DNA sequence: TGTGCCAGCAGCTTCCGGGGCTTGAACACTGAAGCTTTCTTT. Translating gives CASSFRGLNTEAFF. Combining the CDR3 with reference TRBV11-2 and TRBJ1-1 gives the whole variable domain EAGVAQSPRYKIIEKRQSVAFWCNPISGHATLYWYQQILGQGPKLLIQFQNNGVVDDSQLPKDRFSAERLKGVDSTLKIQPAKLEDSAVYLCASSFRGLNTEAFFGQGTRLTVV.

This clonotype is a singleton in its sample. This sequence joins TRBV3-1 and TRBJ2-3, with 7 positions matching TRBD2. The CDR3 has 17 residues. V was clipped by 0 bases and J by 1 base; unmatched bases: 7. The germline V gene has CDR1 LGHDT and CDR2 YNNKEL (reference sequence). CDR3 amino acids: CASSQDRWGGGTDTQYF. DNA of the CDR3: TGTGCCAGCAGCCAAGATCGTTGGGGGGGGGGCACAGATACGCAGTATTTT.

This clonotype was recorded once. The CDR3 sequence is CAISGYTRDREEKNYGYTF. The DNA for the CDR3 is TGTGCCATCAGTGGGTATACAAGGGACCGTGAAGAAAAAAACTATGGCTACACCTTC. This chain links TRBV10-3 with TRBJ1-2; D is possibly TRBD1 (5 bases). The CDR3 spans 19 residues. Between the trimmed V and J ends, which lost 4 bases and 2 bases, there was a span of 26 bases. The germline V gene encodes CDR1 ENHRY and CDR2 SYGVKD.

The table lists this clonotype with a count of one. The rearrangement links TRBV4-1 to TRBJ1-1; possible D gene TRBD1, 6 bases. This CDR3 region has 14 residues. V was shortened by 2 bases and J by 4 bases, with 11 bases between the two germline ends. The germline gives CDR1 MGHRA, CDR2 YSYEKL. CDR3 residues: CASSQPDRSTEAFF. The CDR3 nucleotides are TGCGCCAGCAGCCAACCCGACAGGAGCACTGAAGCTTTCTTT.

The CDR3 bases are TGCGCCAGCAGCCCCCAACCGGGATCTATGAACACCGGGGAGCTGTTTTTT. Protein product: CASSPQPGSMNTGELFF. The chain employs TRBV5-1 and TRBJ2-2; possibly TRBD2 for D (5 bases). Deletions cut 4 bases from V and 1 base from J, with 17 bases between. The germline CDR1 and CDR2 sequences are SGHRS and YFSETQ. The CDR3 runs to 17 residues.

The chain uses TRBV12-3 or TRBV12-4 and TRBJ2-5; TRBD1 or TRBD2 may be the D gene (5 bases each). This CDR3 has 13 residues. Between the trimmed V and J ends, which lost 6 bases and 3 bases, there was a span of 11 bases. The CDR3 here is CASRTGRKETQYF. The CDR3 region has the DNA TGTGCCAGCAGGACGGGACGGAAAGAGACCCAGTACTTC.

This clonotype was counted ten times or more. This sequence joins TRBV28 and TRBJ2-5; 10 nucleotides agree with TRBD2. Trimming cost V 9 bases and J 4 bases; bases outside gene matches: 8. The CDR3 consists of 14 residues. Germline V gives CDR1 MDHEN, CDR2 SYDVKM. CDR3 in DNA: TGTGCCAGTCACGGACTAGCGGTCGGAGAGACCCAGTACTTC. Residues: CASHGLAVGETQYF.

A remark on this clonotype: Relative to the germline gene, one junction end is altered; a read error may explain this. This chain connects TRBV14 to TRBJ2-1; D may be TRBD2 (6 bases). Germline V CDR1 and CDR2: SGHDN, FVKESK. The CDR3 is 15 residues long. DNA of the CDR3: TGTGCCAGCAGCCAACGCCGGGACTCCGACAATGAGCAGTTCTTC. As protein: CASSQRRDSDNEQFF. The whole variable domain, filled in from reference TRBV14 and TRBJ2-1, reads EAGVTQFPSHSVIEKGQTVTLRCDPISGHDNLYWYRRVMGKEIKFLLHFVKESKQDESGMPNNRFLAERTGGTYSTLKVQPAELEDSGVYFCASSQRRDSDNEQFFGPGTRLTVL.

This rearrangement joins TRBV20-1 to TRBJ2-5, with 10 positions matching TRBD1. J gave up 2 bases and V 6 bases, and 9 bases lay outside the gene matches. In germline, CDR1 is DFQATT, CDR2 SNEGSKA (reference sequence). This CDR3 spans 15 amino acids. The CDR3, as DNA: TGCAGTGCCCACTACGGGACAGGGGTACAAGAGACCCAGTACTTC. Translating gives CSAHYGTGVQETQYF.

The chain joins TRBV7-3 to TRBJ2-6; 9 bases match TRBD1. V lost 6 bases to trimming and J lost 0 bases; unmatched junction nucleotides: 6. This CDR3 has 17 residues. Germline V lookup: CDR1 SGHTA, CDR2 FQGTGA. CDR3 nucleotide sequence: TGTGCCAGCAGTGGAACAGGGGGCAGCTCTGGGGCCAACGTCCTGACTTTC. As protein: CASSGTGGSSGANVLTF. The full variable domain, rest sourced from reference TRBV7-3 and TRBJ2-6, is GAGVSQTPSNKVTEKGKYVELRCDPISGHTALYWYRQSLGQGPEFLIYFQGTGAADDSGLPNDRFFAVRPEGSVSTLKIQRTERGDSAVYLCASSGTGGSSGANVLTFGAGSRLTVL.

The chain employs TRBV6-1 and TRBJ2-1, with 13 bases identical to TRBD2. The V segment lost 11 bases and the J segment 4 bases; nucleotides outside the gene matches: 11. CDR1 MNHNS and CDR2 SASEGT come from the germline V gene. CDR3 size: 16 residues. The CDR3 is CASRGTSGTVYNEQFF. The CDR3 bases are TGTGCCTCCAGAGGGACTAGCGGGACCGTTTACAATGAGCAGTTCTTC.

This clonotype appeared many times. The chain couples TRBV12-3 or TRBV12-4 to TRBJ2-7; no reliable D call. V was clipped by 2 bases and J by 5 bases, with 19 bases between them. The CDR3 spans 16 residues. The CDR3 nucleotides read TGTGCCAGCAGTTTAATGGGCCCCGCTGGGTGGAACGAGCAGTACTTC. Translated, it gives CASSLMGPAGWNEQYF.

The chain joins TRBV19 to TRBJ2-5; TRBD2 agrees at 11 bases. J lost 2 bases, V lost 3 bases, and 5 bases had no gene match. From germline, CDR1 is LNHDA and CDR2 SQIVND (reference sequence). CDR3 length: 16 amino acids. Here the CDR3 DNA reads TGTGCCAGTAGTATCCCGGTAGCGGGAGGGCAAGAGACCCAGTACTTC. Translation: CASSIPVAGGQETQYF.

This clonotype was seen a few times. The chain recombines TRBV13 with TRBJ1-6; D gene uncertain. V dropped 7 bases and J dropped 0 bases, with 13 bases sitting between them. This CDR3 is built from 16 residues. CDR1 PRHDT and CDR2 FYEKMQ come from the germline V gene (reference sequence). CDR3 sequence: CASKLTQSSYNSPLHF. As DNA, the CDR3 is TGTGCCAGCAAGTTGACACAAAGCTCCTATAATTCACCCCTCCACTTT.